This TCR beta chain emerged from a study of T cells in Graves' hyperthyroidism and ophthalmopathy. TCR beta CDR3 regions were amplified from RNA. In the first-round RT-PCR of the TCR CDR3, the HTBI primer set was used. TCRdb re-called the multiplex PCR reads through MiXCR, storing one row per CDR3 protein. The sample includes 450,000 to 700,000 distinct CDR3 sequences, about 45% of them seen just once. This CDR3 spans 13 amino acids. Per the germline V gene, CDR1 is SNHLY and CDR2 is FYNNEI. V was pared by 6 bases and J by 4 bases, with 12 bases between. For this clonotype: Its antigen remains unknown.

Study conclusions and caveats: Peripheral blood also featured most of the thyroid clonotypes expanded above 0.001.

The sequence derives from an adult woman with Graves' disease, either hyperthyroidism or ophthalmopathy (not recorded which). This rearrangement joins TRBV2 to TRBJ1-1, with a possible D match to TRBD1 (5 bases). Sequences were obtained from peripheral blood or thyroid tissue (not recorded which). CDR3 amino acids: CASRLGVSTEAFF. The DNA of the CDR3 is TGTGCCAGCAGACTGGGGGTGAGCACTGAAGCTTTCTTT.